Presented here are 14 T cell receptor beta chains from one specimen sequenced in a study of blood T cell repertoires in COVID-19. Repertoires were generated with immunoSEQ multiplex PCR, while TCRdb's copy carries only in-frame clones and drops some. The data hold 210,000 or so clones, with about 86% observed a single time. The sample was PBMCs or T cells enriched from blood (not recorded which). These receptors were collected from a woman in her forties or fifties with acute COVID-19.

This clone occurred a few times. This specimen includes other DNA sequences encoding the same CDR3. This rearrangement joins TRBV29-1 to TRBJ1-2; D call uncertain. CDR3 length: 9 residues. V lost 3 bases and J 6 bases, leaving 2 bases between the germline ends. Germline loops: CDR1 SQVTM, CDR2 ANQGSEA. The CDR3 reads CSVDNGYTF. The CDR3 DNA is TGCAGCGTTGATAATGGCTACACCTTC.

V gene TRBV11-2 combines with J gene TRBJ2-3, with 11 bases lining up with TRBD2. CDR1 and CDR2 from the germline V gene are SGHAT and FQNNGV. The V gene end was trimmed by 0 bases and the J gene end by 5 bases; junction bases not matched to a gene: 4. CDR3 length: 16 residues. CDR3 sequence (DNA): TGTGCCAGCAGCTTAGATAGCGGGGGGGTTGGAGATACGCAGTATTTT. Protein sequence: CASSLDSGGVGDTQYF.

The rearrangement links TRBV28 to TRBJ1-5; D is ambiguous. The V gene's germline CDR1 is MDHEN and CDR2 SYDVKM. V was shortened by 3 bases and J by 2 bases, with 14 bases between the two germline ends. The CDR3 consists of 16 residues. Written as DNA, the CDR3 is TGTGCCAGCAGTTTGGGAGCCCGAACCGGCAATCAGCCCCAGCATTTT. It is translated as CASSLGARTGNQPQHF.

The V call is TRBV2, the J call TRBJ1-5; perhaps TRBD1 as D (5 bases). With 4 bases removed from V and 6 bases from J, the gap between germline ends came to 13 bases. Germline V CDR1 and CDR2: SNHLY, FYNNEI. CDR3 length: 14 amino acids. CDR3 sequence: CASSASRAIQPQHF. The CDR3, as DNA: TGTGCCAGCAGTGCGTCCAGGGCTATTCAGCCCCAGCATTTT.

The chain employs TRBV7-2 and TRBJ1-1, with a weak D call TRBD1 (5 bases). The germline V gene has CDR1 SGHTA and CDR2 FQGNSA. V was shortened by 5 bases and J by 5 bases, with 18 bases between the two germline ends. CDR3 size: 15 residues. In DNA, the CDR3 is TGTGCCAGCAGCCTAAACGTTCAGGGCGAAACTGAAGCTTTCTTT. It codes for CASSLNVQGETEAFF.

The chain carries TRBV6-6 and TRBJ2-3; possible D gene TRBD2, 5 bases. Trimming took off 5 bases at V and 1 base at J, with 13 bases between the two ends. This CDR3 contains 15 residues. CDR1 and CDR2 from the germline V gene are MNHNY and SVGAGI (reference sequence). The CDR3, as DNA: TGTGCCAGCAGTACCGGGCCCGGGGGCACAGATACGCAGTATTTT. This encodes CASSTGPGGTDTQYF.

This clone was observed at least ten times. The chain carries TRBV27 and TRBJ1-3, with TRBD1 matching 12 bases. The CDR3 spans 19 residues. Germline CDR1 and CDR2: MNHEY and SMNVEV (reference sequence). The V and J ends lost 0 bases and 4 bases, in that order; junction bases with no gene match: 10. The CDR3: CASSLSGPRDRGRGNTIYF. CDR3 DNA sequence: TGTGCCAGCAGTTTATCAGGCCCCCGGGACAGGGGGCGCGGAAACACCATATATTTT.

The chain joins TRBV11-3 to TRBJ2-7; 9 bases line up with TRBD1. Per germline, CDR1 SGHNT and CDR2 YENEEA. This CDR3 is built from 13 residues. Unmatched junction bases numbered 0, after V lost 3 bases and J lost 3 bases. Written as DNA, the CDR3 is TGTGCCAGCAGCTTGACAGGGGGCTACGAGCAGTACTTC. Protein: CASSLTGGYEQYF.

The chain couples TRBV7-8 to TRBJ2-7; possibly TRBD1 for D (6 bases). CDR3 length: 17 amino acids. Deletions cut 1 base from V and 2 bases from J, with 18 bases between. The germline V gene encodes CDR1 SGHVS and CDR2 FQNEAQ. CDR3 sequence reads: CASSLVWDTRKPYEQYF. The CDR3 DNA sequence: TGTGCCAGCAGCTTAGTTTGGGACACCAGGAAACCCTACGAGCAGTACTTC.

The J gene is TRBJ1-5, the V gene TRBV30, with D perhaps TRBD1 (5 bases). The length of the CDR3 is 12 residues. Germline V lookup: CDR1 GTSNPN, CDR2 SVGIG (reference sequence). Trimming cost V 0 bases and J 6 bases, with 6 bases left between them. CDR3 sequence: CAWSVGGQPQHF. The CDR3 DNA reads TGTGCCTGGAGTGTGGGGGGTCAGCCCCAGCATTTT.

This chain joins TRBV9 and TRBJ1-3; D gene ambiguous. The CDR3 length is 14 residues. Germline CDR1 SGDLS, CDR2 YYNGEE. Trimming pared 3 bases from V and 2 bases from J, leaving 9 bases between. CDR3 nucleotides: TGTGCCAGCAGCGCCTCGGGGACTGGAAACACCATATATTTT. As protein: CASSASGTGNTIYF.

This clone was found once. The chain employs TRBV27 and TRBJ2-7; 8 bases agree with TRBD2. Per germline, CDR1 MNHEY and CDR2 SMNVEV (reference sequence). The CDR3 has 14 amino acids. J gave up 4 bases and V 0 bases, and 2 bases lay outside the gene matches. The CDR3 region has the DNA TGTGCCAGCAGTTTATCGGGGACTAGGTACGAGCAGTACTTC. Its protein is CASSLSGTRYEQYF.

CDR3 coding DNA: TGTGCCAGCAGCCAACTAGCGCGGGGGTACAATGAGCAGTTCTTC. Translated: CASSQLARGYNEQFF. This chain uses TRBV11-3 with TRBJ2-1, with TRBD2 matching 7 bases. Per the germline V gene, CDR1 is SGHNT and CDR2 is YENEEA. The CDR3 contains 15 residues. V gave up 5 bases and J gave up 4 bases; unmatched junction bases: 8.

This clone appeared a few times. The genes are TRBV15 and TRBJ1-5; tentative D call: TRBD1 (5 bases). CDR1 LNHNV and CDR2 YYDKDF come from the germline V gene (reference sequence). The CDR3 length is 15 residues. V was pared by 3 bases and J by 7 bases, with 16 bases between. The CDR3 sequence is CATSRYGGERQPQHF. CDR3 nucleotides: TGTGCCACCAGCAGGTATGGGGGGGAGAGGCAGCCCCAGCATTTT.